This record concerns one T cell receptor (beta chain) sequence. No antigen is known for it. PCR primers comprised 60 Vbeta and 13 Jbeta primers. The assay was immunoSEQ multiplex PCR, and TCRdb's table has in-frame clones only and misses some. The repertoire includes some 110,000 clones, nearly 15% of them detected once, and more than 0.8% sits in the top ten. The data belong to a study of cytomegalovirus exposure and HLA in healthy donors. Turning to the study itself: From 150 million to 200 million T cells, an earlier analysis saw approximately 110 million unique TCR beta sequences. Regarding the study as a whole: In vitro experiments confirmed that three CMV-associated chains were specific for CMV antigens. Rare TCR sequences predominated, though certain public TCRs were found in many donors. Looking again later, the authors saw that most CMV-associated TCR beta chains seemed HLA-restricted.

The CDR3 is made up of 14 amino acids. The germline V gene encodes CDR1 LNHNV and CDR2 YYDKDF (reference sequence). The germline V and J ends were trimmed by 5 bases and 5 bases, with 13 bases remaining between them. The receptor comes from a female donor in good health and CMV-seronegative. The sequencing input was PBMCs. The chain carries TRBV15 and TRBJ2-1; tentatively, D is TRBD1 (5 bases). CDR3 amino acids: CATSRQSRDNEQFF. The CDR3 DNA reads TGTGCCACCAGCCGACAGTCCCGGGACAATGAGCAGTTCTTC.